A single sample gave rise to the 19 T cell receptor beta chains below, sequenced in a study of T cell responses to AZD1222 COVID-19 vaccine. Method: immunoSEQ multiplex PCR; TCRdb's copy keeps in-frame clones and lacks some. The table includes about 150,000 clones, roughly nine tenths detected once. Material: peripheral blood, obtained on day 0 of AZD1222 vaccination. The source of these receptors is an adult in good health.

The chain joins TRBV7-6 to TRBJ2-5; TRBD1 matches 11 bases. The CDR3 spans 16 residues. Germline lookup yields CDR1 SGHVS and CDR2 FNYEAQ. Unmatched junction bases numbered 5, after V lost 0 bases and J lost 5 bases. CDR3 sequence (DNA): TGTGCCAGCAGCTTAGCGGACAGGGGGCGTGTGGAGACCCAGTACTTC. Translation gives CASSLADRGRVETQYF.

This clone appeared once. V usage is TRBV11-2 and J usage is TRBJ2-7; D may be TRBD1 (5 bases). Germline V lookup: CDR1 SGHAT, CDR2 FQNNGV. The V gene lost 0 bases and the J gene lost 4 bases, with 13 bases spanning the gap. This CDR3 region has 15 residues. The CDR3 DNA reads TGTGCCAGCAGCTTAGAATTGGCAGGGTCTTACGAGCAGTACTTC. This translates into CASSLELAGSYEQYF. The variable domain in full, with the rest retrieved from reference TRBV11-2 and TRBJ2-7, is EAGVAQSPRYKIIEKRQSVAFWCNPISGHATLYWYQQILGQGPKLLIQFQNNGVVDDSQLPKDRFSAERLKGVDSTLKIQPAKLEDSAVYLCASSLELAGSYEQYFGPGTRLTVT.

The genes are TRBV4-2 and TRBJ2-5, with D unclear. Per the germline V gene, CDR1 is LGHNA and CDR2 is YNFKEQ. V was clipped by 1 base and J by 2 bases, with 11 bases between them. CDR3 length: 15 amino acids. DNA for the CDR3: TGTGCCAGCAGCCAAGTTGCACATGCTCAAGAGACCCAGTACTTC. Translated, it gives CASSQVAHAQETQYF.

This clone has a single count. The chain couples TRBV25-1 to TRBJ2-2, with TRBD1 identical over 9 bases. The V gene's germline CDR1 is MGHDK and CDR2 SYGVNS. J was trimmed by 7 bases and V by 1 base; bases with no gene match: 7. The CDR3 covers 16 residues. The CDR3 DNA follows: TGTGCCAGCAGTGAATTTGGGACAGGGAAGGGCGGGGAGCTGTTTTTT. It is translated as CASSEFGTGKGGELFF.

The chain recombines TRBV3-1 (or the pseudogene TRBV3-2) with TRBJ1-2; 9 nucleotides line up with TRBD1. This CDR3 is 14 amino acids long. Germline CDR1 LGHDT, CDR2 YNNKEL (reference sequence). The junction had 4 bases not matched to a gene; V was cut back by 1 base and J by 7 bases. The CDR3 bases are TGTGCCAGCAGCCAAGGAACAGGGGGCAGTGGCTACACCTTC. Translating gives CASSQGTGGSGYTF.

The rearrangement joins TRBV19 to TRBJ2-1; TRBD2 aligns across 11 bases. Germline lookup yields CDR1 LNHDA and CDR2 SQIVND (reference sequence). V was pared by 1 base and J by 6 bases, with 5 bases of the junction left unmatched. This CDR3 region has 16 residues. The CDR3 loop reads CASSIGASGRINEQFF. CDR3 sequence (DNA): TGTGCCAGTAGTATAGGGGCTAGCGGGAGGATCAATGAGCAGTTCTTC.

V usage is TRBV19 and J usage is TRBJ2-1; tentatively, D is TRBD2 (6 bases). The V gene's germline CDR1 is LNHDA and CDR2 SQIVND (reference sequence). V lost 5 bases and J 5 bases, leaving 13 bases between the germline ends. This CDR3 is 14 amino acids long. The CDR3 sequence: CASSERAPDNEQFF. The CDR3 nucleotides read TGTGCCAGTAGTGAGCGGGCCCCGGACAATGAGCAGTTCTTC.

The chain is built from TRBV6-5 and TRBJ1-2; possibly TRBD1 for D (5 bases). V was trimmed by 6 bases and J by 3 bases, leaving 17 bases between them. The CDR3 is 15 amino acids. Germline V gene lookup returns CDR1 MNHEY and CDR2 SVGAGI. Here the CDR3 reads CASRRQLTIYYGYTF. The CDR3 DNA is TGTGCCAGCAGGCGACAGCTAACAATCTACTATGGCTACACCTTC.

The genes are TRBV4-3 and TRBJ1-6; a weak D match, TRBD1 (6 bases). The germline V gene encodes CDR1 LGHNA and CDR2 YSLEER. V lost 0 bases to trimming and J lost 0 bases, with 15 bases between them. CDR3 length equals 19 residues. The CDR3 DNA reads TGCGCCAGCAGCCAAGAACCCCGCAGGGGAAGCTCCTATAATTCACCCCTCCACTTT. Its protein is CASSQEPRRGSSYNSPLHF.

This clone was detected once. The J gene is TRBJ2-1, the V gene TRBV3-1 (or the pseudogene TRBV3-2); tentative D call: TRBD2 (6 bases). Trimming removed 4 bases at V and 5 bases at J, with 15 bases between. From germline, CDR1 is LGHDT and CDR2 YNNKEL (reference sequence). The CDR3 is 15 amino acids. In nucleotides, the CDR3 is TGTGCCAGCAGCCCGAATTTCGGGACTCACAATGAGCAGTTCTTC. Its protein product is CASSPNFGTHNEQFF.

V is TRBV7-6 and J is TRBJ2-3, with D possibly TRBD2 on 6 matching bases. The CDR3 spans 16 residues. V lost 5 bases to trimming and J lost 0 bases, with 15 bases between them. The germline CDR1 and CDR2 sequences are SGHVS and FNYEAQ. The chain's CDR3 is CASSRRPRESTDTQYF. In DNA form, the CDR3 reads TGTGCCAGCAGCCGACGCCCCCGGGAGAGCACAGATACGCAGTATTTT.

The chain recombines TRBV2 with TRBJ1-2, with TRBD1 identical over 12 bases. Germline lookup yields CDR1 SNHLY and CDR2 FYNNEI. The CDR3 spans 15 residues. Trimming cost V 6 bases and J 5 bases; bases outside gene matches: 7. The CDR3 loop reads CASSPGQGAAYGYTF. CDR3 DNA sequence: TGTGCCAGCAGCCCGGGACAGGGGGCGGCTTATGGCTACACCTTC.

The chain uses TRBV6-5 and TRBJ2-7; tentatively, D is TRBD1 (5 bases). The CDR3 has 15 residues. V was shortened by 0 bases and J by 4 bases, with 13 bases between the two germline ends. Germline-derived CDR1 and CDR2 are MNHEY and SVGAGI. The CDR3 DNA follows: TGTGCCAGCAGTTACTCTTTTGCGGCAGGGTACGAGCAGTACTTC. Encoded protein: CASSYSFAAGYEQYF.

This clone was seen only once. This chain connects TRBV6-2 or TRBV6-3 to TRBJ2-3, with 10 bases identical to TRBD1. J was trimmed by 3 bases and V by 2 bases; bases with no gene match: 14. There are 19 residues in the CDR3. Germline-derived CDR1 and CDR2 are MNHEY and SVGEGT. This chain's CDR3 is CASSYPIRQGAVWTDTQYF. The CDR3 nucleotides read TGTGCCAGCAGTTACCCGATACGACAGGGGGCCGTTTGGACAGATACGCAGTATTTT.

The chain combines TRBV7-8 with TRBJ1-3; D gene unclear. Germline loops: CDR1 SGHVS, CDR2 FQNEAQ. The germline V and J ends were trimmed by 5 bases and 0 bases, with 14 bases remaining between them. The CDR3 length is 16 residues. In nucleotides, the CDR3 is TGTGCCAGCAGCCCCGGACGGCTATTCTCTGGAAACACCATATATTTT. Amino acids: CASSPGRLFSGNTIYF.

As concerns this clone: Likely a read error: the CDR3 ends without its conserved phenylalanine or tryptophan. The DNA is omitted, as the CDR3 cannot be located on it reliably, and the CDR3 follows TCRdb's listing. The CDR3 is CASSLVSALRR. The V and J genes are TRBV7-4 and TRBJ2-7. The CDR3 is 11 residues long, counting both termini. Looked up from germline, CDR1 is SGHVT and CDR2 is SQSDAQ.

This chain's CDR3 is CASSSRPSAQGYSYEQYF. The CDR3 DNA is TGTGCCAGCAGCTCGAGGCCAAGCGCACAGGGGTATAGCTACGAGCAGTACTTC. The chain carries TRBV7-6 and TRBJ2-7, with 7 bases identical to TRBD1. CDR1 SGHVS and CDR2 FNYEAQ come from the germline V gene. The J segment lost 3 bases and the V segment lost 4 bases, leaving 18 bases of the junction unmatched. The CDR3 runs 18 residues.

The chain is built from TRBV18 and TRBJ2-1; D not resolved. In germline, CDR1 is KGHSH, CDR2 LQKENI. The CDR3 has 13 amino acids. V was cut by 4 bases and J by 1 base, with 5 bases left in between. DNA for the CDR3: TGTGCCAGCTCACAAGCTTCCTACAATGAGCAGTTCTTC. It encodes CASSQASYNEQFF.

The rearrangement joins TRBV23-1 to TRBJ1-5; D may be TRBD1 (6 bases). TRBV23-1 is assigned to the ORF class and has an uncertain function. The V end lost 4 bases, the J end lost 3 bases, and 13 bases lay between the germline ends. The CDR3 covers 15 residues. The CDR3 nucleotides are TGCGCCAGCAGTCGGAGCACAGGGTACAATCAGCCCCAGCATTTT. This translates into CASSRSTGYNQPQHF.